The 8 T cell receptor beta chains presented below share a single source sample, sequenced in a study of cytomegalovirus exposure and HLA in healthy donors. Sequencing used immunoSEQ multiplex PCR; TCRdb keeps in-frame clones, though not all of them. Found here are some 310,000 clones, 88% of them singletons; the top ten hold roughly 0.88%. Sequencing used PBMCs. These receptors were taken from a man between 25 and 39 years old in good health and CMV-seronegative.

This chain connects TRBV9 to TRBJ2-7; 7 nucleotides agree with TRBD1. With 3 bases clipped from V and 0 bases from J, the junction kept 6 bases outside the gene matches. The CDR3 loop spans 15 amino acids. Germline V gene data show CDR1 as SGDLS and CDR2 as YYNGEE. In nucleotides, the CDR3 is TGTGCCAGCAGCGCCCAGGACAGGAGCTCCTACGAGCAGTACTTC. Encoded protein: CASSAQDRSSYEQYF.

The chain is built from TRBV5-1 and TRBJ2-3, with 10 bases matching TRBD1. CDR3 length equals 19 residues. Germline lookup yields CDR1 SGHRS and CDR2 YFSETQ. The trim removed 2 bases at V and 4 bases at J, leaving 16 bases unmatched. The CDR3 DNA follows: TGCGCCAGCAGCTTCCCGGAGGATAGAATAGGACAGGGGGCAGATACGCAGTATTTT. Translating it yields CASSFPEDRIGQGADTQYF.

As DNA, the CDR3 is TGTGCCAGCAGCTACGGGACAGGGGGCACCGGGGAGCTGTTTTTT. Protein sequence: CASSYGTGGTGELFF. V usage is TRBV11-2 and J usage is TRBJ2-2, with TRBD1 matching over 11 bases. The length of the CDR3 is 15 residues. The germline V gene has CDR1 SGHAT and CDR2 FQNNGV. The ends lost 4 bases at V and 4 bases at J; junction bases unmatched: 2.

This clone was observed a few times. This chain connects TRBV18 to TRBJ2-5; D is ambiguous. The CDR3 contains 12 residues. Trimming stripped 3 bases from V and 1 base from J, with 3 bases between. Looked up from germline, CDR1 is KGHSH and CDR2 is LQKENI. The CDR3 coding sequence is TGTGCCAGCTCACCTAGCCAAGAGACCCAGTACTTC. Its protein is CASSPSQETQYF.

This clone was counted between two and nine times. The gene calls are TRBV7-9 and TRBJ2-7; the D gene is possibly TRBD2 (6 bases). The CDR3 sequence is 16 residues long. Trimming pared 1 base from V and 4 bases from J, leaving 17 bases between. The germline V gene encodes CDR1 SEHNR and CDR2 FQNEAQ (reference sequence). The CDR3 here is CASSLGVRTGAYEQYF. CDR3 in DNA: TGTGCCAGCAGCTTAGGAGTGCGGACGGGAGCTTACGAGCAGTACTTC.

This sequence joins TRBV19 and TRBJ1-4; 9 nucleotides line up with TRBD1. J lost 10 bases, V lost 4 bases, and 10 bases had no gene match. The CDR3 consists of 15 residues. Germline V gene lookup returns CDR1 LNHDA and CDR2 SQIVND (reference sequence). The CDR3 DNA follows: TGTGCCAGTAGTAATGGGGGGACAGGGAACGTAAAACTGTTTTTT. Its translation: CASSNGGTGNVKLFF.

The chain employs TRBV11-2 and TRBJ1-2; D is undetermined. This CDR3 is built from 13 residues. Trimming left V 1 base short and J 8 bases short, with 11 bases between. Looked up from germline, CDR1 is SGHAT and CDR2 is FQNNGV. CDR3 residues: CASSLGGDRGYTF. CDR3 coding DNA: TGTGCCAGCAGCTTAGGCGGGGATCGAGGCTACACCTTC.

The chain couples TRBV19 to TRBJ1-6; D gene uncertain. The CDR3 extends over 14 amino acids. V was trimmed by 9 bases and J by 3 bases, leaving 12 bases between them. Germline V CDR1 and CDR2: LNHDA, SQIVND (reference sequence). This CDR3 is CAREDPFYNSPLHF. The CDR3 DNA is TGTGCCAGGGAGGACCCTTTCTATAATTCACCCCTCCACTTT. The whole variable domain, filled in from reference TRBV19 and TRBJ1-6, reads DGGITQSPKYLFRKEGQNVTLSCEQNLNHDAMYWYRQDPGQGLRLIYYSQIVNDFQKGDIAEGYSVSREKKESFPLTVTSAQKNPTAFYLCAREDPFYNSPLHFGNGTRLTVT.